These T cell receptor beta chains were read from a single sample in a study of metastatic and nonmetastatic thyroid tumors. With MiXCR, TCRdb reprocessed the PCR reads. The sample includes tens of thousands of clones, under 25% seen only once; the top ten take 71%. Source material: blood. The origin of the receptors is a male donor with papillary thyroid cancer or a benign thyroid nodule (not recorded which). Some clones in this sample may be carry-over from other donors' samples. The CDR3 runs from the conserved cysteine through the conserved F or W. The order of the fields is D gene, J gene, clone size, V gene, CDR3 DNA, CDR3 protein. The D gene is left open where the match is weak. Size tells how often a clone was seen (once, few, many) or the class of an expanded clone, and some rows leave it out.

>NA|TRBJ1-5|many|TRBV19
TGTGCCAGTAGTATTTTGAATCAGCCCCAGCATTTT
CASSILNQPQHF
>NA|TRBJ1-2|NA|TRBV6-1
TGTGCCAGCACCTACAGAGGTGGCTATGGCTACACCTTC
CASTYRGGYGYTF
>TRBD2|TRBJ2-3|NA|TRBV12-3/TRBV12-4
TGTGCCACCAGGGGACTAGTTCCAGATACGCAGTATTTT
CATRGLVPDTQYF
>NA|TRBJ2-1|many|TRBV19
TGTGCCAGTAGTAACCTTGCCGGGAGTTCGTACAATGAGCAGTTCTTC
CASSNLAGSSYNEQFF
>TRBD1|TRBJ1-1|many|TRBV5-1
TGCGCCAGCAGCTTGACAGGGGACACTGAAGCTTTCTTT
CASSLTGDTEAFF
>NA|TRBJ2-5|many|TRBV19
TGTGCCAGTAGTAGGGCCTTCCAAGAGACCCAGTACTTC
CASSRAFQETQYF
>TRBD1|TRBJ2-5|once|TRBV7-2
TGTGCCAGCAGCTCGGGACAGCAAGAGACCCAGTACTTC
CASSSGQQETQYF
>NA|TRBJ1-1|NA|TRBV7-2
TGTGCCAGCAGCTTAGGGGGACACACTGAAGCTTTCTTT
CASSLGGHTEAFF
>TRBD2|TRBJ2-1|many|TRBV9
TGTGCCAGCAGCGTAGGAAGGTGGGAGCGGGAGGGACACAATGAGCAGTTCTTC
CASSVGRWEREGHNEQFF
>TRBD1|TRBJ2-1|NA|TRBV20-1
TGCAGTACGGGACAGGGGGTCGGTGAGCAGTTCTTC
CSTGQGVGEQFF
>TRBD2|TRBJ2-5|many|TRBV4-2
TGTGCCAGCAGCCAAAAGACTAGCGTAGGGTACCAAGAGACCCAGTACTTC
CASSQKTSVGYQETQYF
>NA|TRBJ2-1|many|TRBV20-1
TGCAGTGCTAGTCCCGGGACACAGTCAATAGGTGATGAGCAGTTCTTC
CSASPGTQSIGDEQFF
>TRBD2|TRBJ2-7|medium-sized|TRBV12-3/TRBV12-4
TGTGCCAGCAGGTCAACTAGCGGGAGCTACGAGCAGTACTTC
CASRSTSGSYEQYF
>NA|TRBJ2-1|many|TRBV15
TGTGCCACCAGCAGAGATCTCGCAAATGAGCAGTTCTTC
CATSRDLANEQFF
>NA|TRBJ2-5|few|TRBV12-3/TRBV12-4
TGTGCCAGCAGTCTGGGATACCCCGGGACAAAGAAAGAGACCCAGTACTTC
CASSLGYPGTKKETQYF
>NA|TRBJ1-2|NA|TRBV18
TGTGCCAGCTCAGTAGGGGACTATGGCTACACCTTC
CASSVGDYGYTF
>TRBD1|TRBJ2-1|NA|TRBV9
TGTGCCAGCAGCACCTCCGGGACAGGGGGTGCCAATGAGCAGTTCTTC
CASSTSGTGGANEQFF
>NA|TRBJ1-2|NA|TRBV24-1
TGTGCCAGCAGTACGTTGGCCACTGGCTATGGCTACACCTTC
CASSTLATGYGYTF
>NA|TRBJ2-7|many|TRBV20-1
TGCAGTGCTCCCCCCGGGGGAAGGGTCGAGCAGTACTTC
CSAPPGGRVEQYF
>NA|TRBJ2-1|NA|TRBV28
TGTGCCAGCAGTTTTGGCAGGGGCTACAATGAGCAGTTCTTC
CASSFGRGYNEQFF
>TRBD1|TRBJ2-2|many|TRBV20-1
TGCAGTGCTAGGACAGGGGAGCCCGGCCGGAACACCGGGGAGCTGTTTTTT
CSARTGEPGRNTGELFF
>NA|TRBJ2-1|many|TRBV20-1
TGCAGTGCTAGAGCTCTTACTTCTGAGCAGTTCTTC
CSARALTSEQFF
>TRBD1|TRBJ2-1|many|TRBV28
TGTGCCATCCAGGGGGACAGGGGGAGCGAGCAGTTCTTC
CAIQGDRGSEQFF
>NA|TRBJ2-7|NA|TRBV20-1
TGCAGTGCTAGAGATTTGGCATCCCCCTACGAGCAGTACTTC
CSARDLASPYEQYF
>NA|TRBJ1-6|few|TRBV6-1
TGTGCCAGCAGTCGGACAGATAATTCACCCCTCCACTTT
CASSRTDNSPLHF
>TRBD1|TRBJ1-1|medium-sized|TRBV28
TGTGCCAGCAGGACAGGGGGCGGGGACACTGAAGCTTTCTTT
CASRTGGGDTEAFF
>NA|TRBJ1-4|many|TRBV6-1
TGTGCCAGCAGTGTTGAGGGGTGGGAAAAACTGTTTTTT
CASSVEGWEKLFF
>TRBD1|TRBJ2-2|few|TRBV5-1
TGCGCCAGCAGCTTGGAGCCAGGGGGCACCGGGGAGCTGTTTTTT
CASSLEPGGTGELFF
>TRBD2|TRBJ2-5|many|TRBV7-9
TGTGCCAGCAGCTCGGAGCGGGAGGCCAAACCATTGAGGAACTTC
CASSSEREAKPLRNF
>NA|TRBJ2-5|NA|TRBV6-2/TRBV6-3
TGTGCCAGCAGTTACGACTCGGAGACCCAGTACTTC
CASSYDSETQYF
>NA|TRBJ2-7|NA|TRBV28
TGTGCCAGCAGTTTTGGGAGAGGGTACGAGCAGTACTTC
CASSFGRGYEQYF
>NA|TRBJ2-3|many|TRBV28
TGTGCCAGCAGTTTATACGGCGCTTACACAGATACGCAGTATTTT
CASSLYGAYTDTQYF
>TRBD2|TRBJ2-7|NA|TRBV6-1
TGTGCCAGCATGTCGGTATCGGGAGGGATAGTAGTACGTGAGCAGTACTTC
CASMSVSGGIVVREQYF
>NA|TRBJ2-1|many|TRBV15
TGTGCCACCAGCAGAGTGAGACTGGGGTCCTACAATGAGCAGTTCTTC
CATSRVRLGSYNEQFF
>TRBD1|TRBJ1-4|few|TRBV7-9
TGTGCCAGCAGCGACCTACAGGGGGGATATGAAAAACTGTTTTTT
CASSDLQGGYEKLFF
>TRBD2|TRBJ2-1|many|TRBV6-4
TGTGCCAGCAGTCCCGTTATTAGCGGGGCCTACAGTGAGCAGTTCTTC
CASSPVISGAYSEQFF
>NA|TRBJ1-5|NA|TRBV4-3
TGCGCCAGCAGCCAACACACCGGTCAGCCCCAGCATTTT
CASSQHTGQPQHF
>TRBD2|TRBJ2-1|many|TRBV19
TGTGCCAGTAGTATCTTAAGGGGGACTAGCTACAATGAGCAGTTCTTC
CASSILRGTSYNEQFF
>TRBD2|TRBJ2-1|few|TRBV24-1
TGTGCCACCAGTGATTCGGGACTAGCGGGAGGGTACAGCTACAATGAGCAGTTCTTC
CATSDSGLAGGYSYNEQFF
>TRBD1|TRBJ2-2|few|TRBV6-1
TGTGCCAGCAGTGCCTTCGAAGGGGACAGGGCTAATCCGGGGGAGCTGTTTTTT
CASSAFEGDRANPGELFF
>NA|TRBJ2-1|many|TRBV11-3
TGTGCCAGCAGCTCGTTCGGGGGTGAGCAGTTCTTC
CASSSFGGEQFF
>NA|TRBJ2-2|NA|TRBV30
TGTGCCTGGACCGGGACACGGGACACCGGGGAGCTGTTTTTT
CAWTGTRDTGELFF
>TRBD2|TRBJ2-1|NA|TRBV27
TGTGCCAGCAGTTTATCCTGGACTAGCATCCATGAGCAGTTCTTC
CASSLSWTSIHEQFF
>NA|TRBJ1-6|many|TRBV12-3/TRBV12-4
TGTGCCAGCGCTGGAAGGAGCTCCTATAATTCACCCCTCCACTTT
CASAGRSSYNSPLHF
>TRBD2|TRBJ2-5|few|TRBV29-1
TGCAGCGGATCTAGCGGGAGGGCTCTAGAGACCCAGTACTTC
CSGSSGRALETQYF
>TRBD1|TRBJ2-7|many|TRBV7-8
TGTGCCAGCAGCTTACCCGGACAGGGGCAAGACGAGCAGTACTTC
CASSLPGQGQDEQYF
>NA|TRBJ1-1|many|TRBV12-3/TRBV12-4
TGTGCCAGCAGTTTTGGGGCAGCGATGGGGAGCACTGAAGCTTTCTTT
CASSFGAAMGSTEAFF
>TRBD1|TRBJ1-6|few|TRBV2
TGTGCCAGCAGGGTGGGACAGACTTCACCCCTCCACTTT
CASRVGQTSPLHF
>NA|TRBJ2-7|many|TRBV7-2
TGTGCCCAAGGGGCAGGGCCCGAGCAGTACTTC
CAQGAGPEQYF
>NA|TRBJ1-4|NA|TRBV20-1
TGCAGTGCTTCACAGGGTGTAGGGGAAAAACTGTTTTTT
CSASQGVGEKLFF
>NA|TRBJ2-1|medium-sized|TRBV19
TGCAAGAGGGGCAATGAGCAGTTCTTC
CKRGNEQFF
>NA|TRBJ1-5|many|TRBV19
TGTGCCAGTATCGAGCCGCCGGGGAATCAGCCCCAGCATTTT
CASIEPPGNQPQHF
>NA|TRBJ2-3|many|TRBV9
TGTGCCAGCAGCGTAGGTGTCACTGGACGGGATACGCAGTATTTT
CASSVGVTGRDTQYF
>NA|TRBJ2-1|many|TRBV7-2
TGTGCCAGCAGCTTATTTCAACCTGACAATGAGCAGTTCTTC
CASSLFQPDNEQFF